The present T cell receptor beta chain was sequenced within a study of blood T cell repertoires in COVID-19. Study information: Sites in the United States, Italy and Spain provided acute and convalescent COVID-19 samples. T cells, B-cell-depleted T cells, or PBMCs provided the cDNA or gDNA that served as material.

This clone showed up just a few times. In the authors' methods: It was from reference gene primer amplification that nucleated cell counts were estimated. Data came from immunoSEQ multiplex PCR; TCRdb stores just in-frame clones and leaves some out. The D gene and trimming were derived from the DNA, and the V and J assignments and clone size from that table. The sample records 540,000 or so clones, about 89% being singletons. This CDR3 is 14 amino acids long. V was pared by 8 bases and J by 1 base, with 12 bases between. The germline gives CDR1 SEHNR, CDR2 FQNEAQ (reference sequence). This clonotype was sampled from a woman between 45 and 65 years old with COVID-19, enrolled during active disease. This chain uses TRBV7-9 with TRBJ2-1; D gene ambiguous. The source material was peripheral blood. The CDR3 region has the DNA TGTGCCAGCGGTTGGGCCGCGTCCTACAATGAGCAGTTCTTC. Translation: CASGWAASYNEQFF.